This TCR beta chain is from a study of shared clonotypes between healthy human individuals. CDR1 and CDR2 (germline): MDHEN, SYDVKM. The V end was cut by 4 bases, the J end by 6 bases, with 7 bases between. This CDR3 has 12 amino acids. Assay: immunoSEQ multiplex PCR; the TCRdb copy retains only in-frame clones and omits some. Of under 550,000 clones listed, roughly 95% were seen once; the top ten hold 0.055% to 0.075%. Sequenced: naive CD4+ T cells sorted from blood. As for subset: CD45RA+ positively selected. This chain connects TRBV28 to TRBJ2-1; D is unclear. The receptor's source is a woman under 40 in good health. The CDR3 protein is CASSWLVNEQFF. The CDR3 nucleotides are TGTGCCAGCAGTTGGCTAGTCAATGAGCAGTTCTTC.